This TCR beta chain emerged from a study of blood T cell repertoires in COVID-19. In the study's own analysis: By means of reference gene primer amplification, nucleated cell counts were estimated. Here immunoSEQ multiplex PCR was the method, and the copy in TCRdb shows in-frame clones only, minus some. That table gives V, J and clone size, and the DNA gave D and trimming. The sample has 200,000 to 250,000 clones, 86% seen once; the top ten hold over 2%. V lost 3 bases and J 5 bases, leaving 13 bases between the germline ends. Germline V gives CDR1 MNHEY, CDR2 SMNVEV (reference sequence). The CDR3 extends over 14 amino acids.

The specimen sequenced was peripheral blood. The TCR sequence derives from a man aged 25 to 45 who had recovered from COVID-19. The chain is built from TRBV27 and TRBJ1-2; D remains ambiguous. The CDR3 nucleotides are TGTGCCAGCAGTTTCACGGGGAGCGGGTATGGCTACACCTTC. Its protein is CASSFTGSGYGYTF.